The present T cell receptor (beta chain) was sequenced within a study of cytomegalovirus exposure and HLA in healthy donors. Findings and caveats of the study: Most subjects' HLA-A and HLA-B alleles were reportedly predicted from TCR beta sequences.

This clone was recorded once. What it binds is unknown. V was clipped by 6 bases and J by 5 bases, with 10 bases between them. The germline gives CDR1 LNHDA, CDR2 SQIVND (reference sequence). The CDR3 spans 13 residues. PCR used 60 Vbeta primers and 13 Jbeta primers. Sequencing used immunoSEQ multiplex PCR; TCRdb keeps in-frame clones, though not all of them. This sample has more than 90,000 clones, with roughly 79% found just once. This rearrangement joins TRBV19 to TRBJ2-2; D is possibly TRBD2 (5 bases). Sequencing was carried out using PBMCs. The source is a woman in her 70s in good health and CMV-seropositive. CDR3 nucleotide sequence: TGTGCCAGTAGGAGGGCCGGGACCGGGGAGCTGTTTTTT. Its protein is CASRRAGTGELFF.